The T cell receptor (beta chain) described here comes from a study of cytomegalovirus exposure and HLA in healthy donors. Overall study context: Most donors, 81% of a few hundred genotyped, fell in the Caucasian-associated ancestry cluster. Study-wide results and limits: It was assumed in the presence/absence analyses that sequencing depth was roughly uniform across donors.

For this clone: What it recognizes is unknown.

PCR employed 60 Vbeta and 13 Jbeta primers. Clones were read by immunoSEQ multiplex PCR, and TCRdb kept only the in-frame ones, dropping some. The sample yields under 140,000 clones, more than 65% seen once. Trimming stripped 2 bases from V and 6 bases from J, with 17 bases between. The CDR3 is 15 amino acids. Germline CDR1 reads SGHRS; CDR2 reads YFSETQ. The rearrangement uses TRBV5-1 and TRBJ1-2, with D maybe TRBD1 (5 bases). The clonotype was recovered from a man aged 30-40 years in good health and CMV-seropositive. Sequencing was done on a sample of PBMCs. DNA for the CDR3: TGCGCCAGCAGCTTAAACGATGGGGGGTTGGATGGCTACACCTTC. Protein product: CASSLNDGGLDGYTF. The full variable domain, its missing parts supplied by reference TRBV5-1 and TRBJ1-2, is KAGVTQTPRYLIKTRGQQVTLSCSPISGHRSVSWYQQTPGQGLQFLFEYFSETQRNKGNFPGRFSGRQFSNSRSEMNVSTLELGDSALYLCASSLNDGGLDGYTFGSGTRLTVV.